This T cell receptor beta chain was identified in a study of response to subunit inactivated influenza vaccine. Study-wide results and limits: Researchers suggested that each seasonal influenza vaccination recruits few new T cells.

TCRdb used MiXCR to reprocess the RT-PCR reads, holding one entry per CDR3 protein. The sample includes approximately 500,000 distinct CDR3 sequences, less than 15% of them seen just once. To note about this clonotype: The antigen remains unidentified.

CDR1 is MNHNS and CDR2 is SASEGT in the germline V gene. This CDR3 contains 15 residues. V lost 6 bases, J lost 5 bases, and 11 bases stayed unmatched. The receptor was isolated from a man aged 50 to 59 who received an inactivated influenza vaccine. This chain connects TRBV6-1 to TRBJ2-3; 7 nucleotides agree with TRBD2. The input for sequencing was PBMCs from blood, taken approximately 13 days after vaccination. DNA of the CDR3: TGTGCCAGCAGACGGGATAGCGGGTCGGGAGATACGCAGTATTTT. It codes for CASRRDSGSGDTQYF.